The rows below give T cell receptor beta chains drawn from one sample of a study of blood T cell repertoires in COVID-19. Method: immunoSEQ multiplex PCR; TCRdb's copy keeps in-frame clones and lacks some. The table shows roughly 140,000 clones, with roughly 79% occurring only once. Sequencing was performed on peripheral blood. The receptors come from a man aged 45-65 years with active or convalescent COVID-19. Both conserved end residues are part of each CDR3. Each record gives: clone size, V gene, J gene, D gene, CDR3 protein, CDR3 DNA. A D gene is named only where the DNA matches it firmly. Clone size appears in some rows only: once, few, many, or a class for an expanded clone.

size: .
V: TRBV6-6
J: TRBJ1-2
D: .
CDR3: CASSFPLDNGYTF
DNA: TGTGCCAGCAGTTTCCCGCTCGACAACGGCTACACCTTC

size: .
V: TRBV11-2
J: TRBJ1-2
D: .
CDR3: CASTALLSGLNYGYTF
DNA: TGTGCCAGCACAGCCCTTCTGTCGGGACTTAACTATGGCTACACCTTC

size: .
V: TRBV27
J: TRBJ1-6
D: .
CDR3: CASSRAGATYNSPLHF
DNA: TGTGCCAGCAGCCGGGCGGGGGCAACCTATAATTCACCCCTCCACTTT

size: once
V: TRBV9
J: TRBJ2-3
D: TRBD2
CDR3: CASSVEDQGLAGSTDTQYF
DNA: TGTGCCAGCAGCGTAGAAGATCAAGGACTAGCGGGAAGCACAGATACGCAGTATTTT

size: few
V: TRBV5-1
J: TRBJ1-2
D: .
CDR3: CASSLDGRVNGYTF
DNA: TGCGCCAGCAGCTTGGATGGCAGGGTGAATGGCTACACCTTC

size: .
V: TRBV13
J: TRBJ1-5
D: TRBD1
CDR3: CASSLGGGTVQPQHF
DNA: TGTGCCAGCAGCTTAGGAGGGGGCACGGTTCAGCCCCAGCATTTT

size: .
V: TRBV6-2/TRBV6-3
J: TRBJ2-2
D: .
CDR3: CASSYLNTGELFF
DNA: TGTGCCAGCAGTTACCTTAACACCGGGGAGCTGTTTTTT

size: .
V: TRBV28
J: TRBJ1-3
D: TRBD1
CDR3: CASSTLGYGTGSGNTIYF
DNA: TGTGCCAGCAGTACGTTGGGTTACGGGACAGGGTCTGGAAACACCATATATTTT

size: .
V: TRBV6-1
J: TRBJ1-1
D: .
CDR3: CASSDDPGRNTEAFF
DNA: TGTGCCAGCAGTGATGACCCGGGGAGGAACACTGAAGCTTTCTTT

size: .
V: TRBV24-1
J: TRBJ1-5
D: TRBD1
CDR3: CATSEGTGLNQPQHF
DNA: TGTGCCACCAGTGAAGGGACAGGGCTAAATCAGCCCCAGCATTTT

size: .
V: TRBV7-8
J: TRBJ2-7
D: TRBD2
CDR3: CASGLAGGQGVYEQYF
DNA: TGTGCCAGCGGACTAGCGGGAGGCCAAGGGGTTTACGAGCAGTACTTC

size: once
V: TRBV6-5
J: TRBJ2-7
D: .
CDR3: CASSYSGQPPSYEQYF
DNA: TGTGCCAGCAGTTACTCAGGACAGCCGCCATCCTACGAGCAGTACTTC

size: .
V: TRBV19
J: TRBJ2-3
D: .
CDR3: CASRIGALTDTQYF
DNA: TGTGCCAGCCGAATAGGGGCTCTCACAGATACGCAGTATTTT

size: .
V: TRBV28
J: TRBJ1-4
D: TRBD1
CDR3: CASSNNRGGAVTNEKLFF
DNA: TGTGCCAGCAGCAACAACAGGGGGGGTGCGGTGACTAATGAAAAACTGTTTTTT

size: .
V: TRBV30
J: TRBJ1-4
D: TRBD1
CDR3: CAWGTTGCEKLFF
DNA: TGTGCCTGGGGGACGACAGGGTGTGAAAAACTGTTTTTT

size: .
V: TRBV2
J: TRBJ2-5
D: TRBD2
CDR3: CASRGGETQYF
DNA: TGTGCTTCACGGGGGGGAGAGACCCAGTACTTC

size: .
V: TRBV6-2/TRBV6-3
J: TRBJ1-1
D: .
CDR3: CASSYADYTEAFF
DNA: TGTGCCAGCAGTTATGCGGATTACACTGAAGCTTTCTTT

size: .
V: TRBV2
J: TRBJ1-2
D: .
CDR3: CASSPNRMDRRYGYTF
DNA: TGTGCCAGCAGTCCAAACCGAATGGACAGAAGATATGGCTACACCTTC

size: .
V: TRBV7-9
J: TRBJ2-1
D: TRBD2
CDR3: CASSVGRTSGLSYNEQFF
DNA: TGTGCCAGCAGCGTCGGCAGGACTAGCGGGCTTTCCTACAATGAGCAGTTCTTC

size: .
V: TRBV4-2
J: TRBJ2-7
D: TRBD1
CDR3: CASSRERDSLRWSYEQYF
DNA: TGTGCCAGCAGCCGAGAGAGGGACAGCCTCCGTTGGTCCTACGAGCAGTACTTC

size: .
V: TRBV7-8
J: TRBJ2-1
D: TRBD2
CDR3: CASSLATGGRIYEQFF
DNA: TGTGCCAGCAGCTTAGCGACCGGCGGGAGGATCTATGAGCAGTTCTTC

size: .
V: TRBV28
J: TRBJ1-4
D: .
CDR3: CASSFRSANEKLFF
DNA: TGTGCCAGCAGTTTTCGTAGCGCTAATGAAAAACTGTTTTTT

size: .
V: TRBV9
J: TRBJ2-3
D: TRBD1
CDR3: CASSLGQVRDTQYF
DNA: TGTGCCAGCAGCCTCGGACAGGTACGAGATACGCAGTATTTT

size: once
V: TRBV5-1
J: TRBJ1-2
D: TRBD1
CDR3: CASSLNRGKNYGYTF
DNA: TGCGCCAGCAGCTTAAACAGGGGGAAGAACTATGGCTACACCTTC

size: .
V: TRBV18
J: TRBJ2-7
D: TRBD2
CDR3: CASSPYGQTSGRIHEQYF
DNA: TGTGCCAGCTCACCATACGGCCAAACTAGCGGGAGAATCCACGAGCAGTACTTC

size: .
V: TRBV19
J: TRBJ1-5
D: .
CDR3: CATTASNQPQHF
DNA: TGTGCCACCACAGCTAGCAATCAGCCCCAGCATTTT

size: once
V: TRBV28
J: TRBJ2-3
D: TRBD2
CDR3: CASSLAGGPEDTQYF
DNA: TGTGCCAGCAGTTTAGCGGGAGGGCCGGAAGATACGCAGTATTTT

size: .
V: TRBV5-1
J: TRBJ2-3
D: TRBD2
CDR3: CASSFEGLAATDTQYF
DNA: TGCGCCAGCAGCTTCGAGGGACTAGCGGCCACAGATACGCAGTATTTT

size: .
V: TRBV28
J: TRBJ2-7
D: .
CDR3: CASSSPGSGYSYEQYF
DNA: TGTGCCAGCAGCTCGCCGGGTAGCGGATACTCCTACGAGCAGTACTTC